This entry lists 24 T cell receptor beta chains sequenced from one sample in a study of tumor-infiltrating lymphocytes in glioblastoma multiforme. TCRB libraries came from RNA via three nested multiplex PCR rounds. MiXCR, run by TCRdb on the multiplex PCR reads, gives a single entry per CDR3 protein. The data show 9,900 or so distinct CDR3 sequences, with around 64% seen just once and 54% held by the top ten. What was sequenced was brain tumor tissue. The receptor set was obtained from a male donor with glioblastoma.

A word on this clonotype: An end of the junction differs from the germline gene, which may be a read error. The CDR3: CASSLTGVGSTDTQYF. CDR3 in DNA: TGTGCCAGCAGCTTAACAGGGGTCGGAAGCACCGATACGCAGTATTTT. The chain links TRBV7-8 to TRBJ2-3; 7 bases match TRBD1. Germline V gene data show CDR1 as SGHVS and CDR2 as FQNEAQ. The CDR3 runs 16 residues.

The V gene is TRBV6-1, the J gene TRBJ2-5; maybe TRBD2 (6 bases). The CDR3 is 13 amino acids. Looked up from germline, CDR1 is MNHNS and CDR2 is SASEGT. V lost 6 bases and J lost 2, with 10 bases in between. The CDR3: CASSRDSQETQYF. In DNA, the CDR3 is TGTGCCAGCAGCCGGGACTCGCAAGAGACCCAGTACTTC.

To note about this clonotype: One end of the junction does not line up with germline, which may come from a read error. The chain uses TRBV29-1 and TRBJ1-5; a possible D gene is TRBD1 (5 bases). Germline V gene lookup returns CDR1 SQVTM and CDR2 ANQGSEA. This CDR3 region has 8 residues. The CDR3 protein is CSVVLGHF. The CDR3 DNA reads TGCAGCGTTGTCCTGGGGCACTTT.

This clonotype showed up many times. This rearrangement joins TRBV7-9 to TRBJ1-6, with D uncertain. Germline CDR1 is SEHNR and CDR2 is FQNEAQ (reference sequence). CDR3 length: 12 residues. V was cut by 8 bases and J by 7 bases, with 9 bases left in between. The CDR3 DNA reads TGTGCCAGCGTCAGTTGGAATTCACCCCTCCACTTT. It is translated as CASVSWNSPLHF.

The chain is built from TRBV11-2 and TRBJ1-1, with a possible D match to TRBD1 (6 bases). Trimming took 5 bases from V and 0 from J, leaving 10 bases between them. CDR1 is SGHAT, CDR2 FQNNGV, per germline. This CDR3 has 14 residues. CDR3 in DNA: TGTGCCAGCAGCCTCGGGACACTGAACACTGAAGCTTTCTTT. This gives the protein CASSLGTLNTEAFF.

This clonotype was recorded many times. The V and J genes are TRBV7-9 and TRBJ1-3, with D possibly TRBD1 on 6 matching bases. The V gene's germline CDR1 is SEHNR and CDR2 FQNEAQ (reference sequence). With 0 bases removed from V and 4 bases from J, the gap between germline ends came to 10 bases. The CDR3 is made up of 15 amino acids. CDR3 loop: CASSLAWGPGNTIYF. For the CDR3, the DNA is TGTGCCAGCAGCTTAGCGTGGGGGCCCGGAAACACCATATATTTT.

There are many counts of this clonotype. This could be a read error, since a much larger clone is one nucleotide away. The chain is built from TRBV20-1 and TRBJ2-7; a weak D match, TRBD2 (5 bases). The CDR3 runs 11 residues. The germline V gene encodes CDR1 DFQATT and CDR2 SNEGSKA (reference sequence). The CDR3: CGGGYSYEQYF. DNA of the CDR3: TGCGGTGGCGGGTACTCCTACGAGCAGTACTTC.

The rearrangement uses TRBV20-1 and TRBJ2-3, with TRBD1 matching over 7 bases. CDR3 length: 15 amino acids. After removal of 6 bases from V and 7 bases from J, the junction contained 16 bases not matched to a gene. The germline gives CDR1 DFQATT, CDR2 SNEGSKA (reference sequence). CDR3 sequence reads: CSALQTGTTRNTQYF. The CDR3 region has the DNA TGCAGTGCCCTACAGACAGGGACGACCCGTAATACGCAGTATTTT.

Turning to this clonotype: This may be a read error, as it is one base from a much larger clone. The chain couples TRBV29-1 to TRBJ2-7; D is ambiguous. This CDR3 spans 13 amino acids. With 5 bases removed from V and 0 bases from J, the gap between germline ends came to 11 bases. Germline lookup yields CDR1 SQVTM and CDR2 ANQGSEA. The CDR3 here is CSVSGSNSYEQYF. CDR3 nucleotides: TGCAGCGTTTCCGGGTCGAACTCCTACGAGCAGTACTTC.

This chain uses TRBV29-1 with TRBJ1-2, with 8 bases fitting TRBD1. CDR1 SQVTM and CDR2 ANQGSEA come from the germline V gene. V shed 3 bases and J 2 bases; nucleotides not matched to a gene: 5. The CDR3 is 14 residues long. The CDR3 DNA sequence: TGCAGCGTTGAGGACAGGGTGGAAAACTATGGCTACACCTTC. Protein sequence: CSVEDRVENYGYTF.

The chain carries TRBV6-5 and TRBJ2-7, with 8 nucleotides matching TRBD2. This CDR3 is built from 14 residues. The V segment lost 5 bases and the J segment 5 bases; nucleotides outside the gene matches: 8. The germline CDR1 and CDR2 sequences are MNHEY and SVGAGI. The CDR3 bases are TGTGCCAGCAGTCAAGCGGGAGAACCTAACGAGCAGTACTTC. It yields the protein CASSQAGEPNEQYF.

Comment on this clonotype: Sequence at one end of the junction differs from germline and may be a read error. The chain has TRBV11-1 and TRBJ2-7, with 10 bases identical to TRBD1. CDR1 is SGHAT, CDR2 FQDESV, per germline (reference sequence). The CDR3 is made up of 16 amino acids. In nucleotides, the CDR3 is TGTGCCAGCGGCTTAGCGACAGGGACAGGGGCCTACGAGCAGTACTTC. Its translation: CASGLATGTGAYEQYF.

The CDR3 here is CSATHLGAGGPYNEQFF. The CDR3 DNA reads as TGCAGTGCCACCCATTTAGGAGCGGGAGGGCCCTACAATGAGCAGTTCTTC. The gene calls are TRBV20-1 and TRBJ2-1, with TRBD2 matching 10 bases. The junction had 13 bases not matched to a gene; V was cut back by 6 bases and J by 2 bases. This CDR3 comprises 17 residues. The V gene's germline CDR1 is DFQATT and CDR2 SNEGSKA (reference sequence).

This clonotype was recorded a few times. A much larger clonotype is one base distant, so this may be a read error. V is TRBV28 and J is TRBJ1-4; D ambiguous. Germline V gene sequence: CDR1 MDHEN, CDR2 SYDVKM. CDR3 length: 16 amino acids. CDR3 in DNA: TGTGCCAACAGTTTCCGGACCGTTACAACTAATGAAAAACTGTTTTTT. The encoded protein is CANSFRTVTTNEKLFF.

As regards this clonotype: Because it lacks the conserved phenylalanine or tryptophan at the end, this CDR3 is likely a read error. No DNA is shown, since the ends of the CDR3 on it are uncertain; the CDR3 is the one TCRdb lists. The V gene is TRBV6-5, the J gene TRBJ2-2; the table's D call TRBD2 went unverified against the DNA. The germline gives CDR1 MNHEY, CDR2 SVGAGI. The CDR3 extends over 18 residues, inclusive of both ends. CDR3 sequence reads: CASSYSNPRLPNIEELSS.

The rearrangement joins TRBV20-1 to TRBJ1-1, with D possibly TRBD1 on 6 matching bases. The germline V gene encodes CDR1 DFQATT and CDR2 SNEGSKA (reference sequence). With 6 bases removed from V and 1 base from J, the gap between germline ends came to 12 bases. The CDR3 extends over 13 amino acids. The CDR3 region has the DNA TGCAGTGCCGGCACAGGGTCGAACACTGAAGCTTTCTTT. Encoded protein: CSAGTGSNTEAFF.

This clonotype appeared a few times. The J gene is TRBJ2-3, the V gene TRBV1; the table assigns TRBD2, which was not confirmed against the DNA. TRBV1 is a listed pseudogene. CDR3 size: 19 residues. In nucleotides, the CDR3 is TGCACTAGCAGCCAAGAGACTAGCGGGGGGTTCGTATTCACAGATACGCAGTATTTT. This translates into CTSSQETSGGFVFTDTQYF.

On this clonotype: The CDR3 carries no conserved terminal phenylalanine or tryptophan, so it likely arises from a read error. The chain links TRBV6-5 to TRBJ2-1, with TRBD1 matching 8 bases. The CDR3 is 15 residues long. The germline gives CDR1 MNHEY, CDR2 SVGAGI. V lost 6 bases to trimming and J lost 0 bases; unmatched junction nucleotides: 4. The CDR3 DNA follows: TGTGCCAGCAGCTTGGGGACAGGCTCCTACAATGAGCAGTTCCTC. It encodes CASSLGTGSYNEQFL.

The sample holds many counts of this clonotype. Possible read error: a much larger clone is one base away. The conserved phenylalanine or tryptophan normally closing the CDR3 is absent here, so this likely arose from a read error. This chain joins TRBV6-5 and TRBJ2-2; D is uncertain. Trimming left V 2 bases short and J 7 bases short, with 8 bases between. Germline-derived CDR1 and CDR2 are MNHEY and SVGAGI. There are 13 residues in the CDR3. The CDR3, as DNA: TGTGCCAGCAGTTACAAGGGTGGCGGGGAGCTGTTTCTT. It is translated as CASSYKGGGELFL.

Relative to its sample, this clonotype is medium-sized. The J gene is TRBJ2-3, the V gene TRBV6-6; no clear D gene. V was pared by 5 bases and J by 2 bases, with 8 bases between. CDR3 length: 13 residues. Germline V lookup: CDR1 MNHNY, CDR2 SVGAGI (reference sequence). CDR3 in DNA: TGTGCCAGCAGTGACGGCCTCACAGATACGCAGTATTTT. Protein product: CASSDGLTDTQYF.

The rearrangement links TRBV10-2 to TRBJ2-5, with D possibly TRBD1 on 6 matching bases. The germline V gene encodes CDR1 WSHSY and CDR2 SAAADI. V lost 2 bases, J lost 5 bases, and 12 bases lay in between. This CDR3 contains 14 residues. In nucleotides, the CDR3 is TGCGCCAGCAGTGAGACAGGGTTCGGTGAGACCCAGTACTTC. Encoded protein: CASSETGFGETQYF.

This clonotype was observed a handful of times. The chain employs TRBV6-5 and TRBJ1-6; D is perhaps TRBD1 (6 bases). Germline assignment: CDR1 MNHEY and CDR2 SVGAGI. The germline V and J ends were trimmed by 6 bases and 3 bases, with 12 bases remaining between them. CDR3 length: 15 residues. The CDR3 sequence: CASSRDISYNSPLHF. The CDR3 DNA reads as TGTGCCAGCAGCCGGGACATAAGCTATAATTCACCCCTCCACTTT.

In this sample, this clonotype turned up once. A much larger clone lies one base from this, so it may be a read error. CDR3: CSVEDPDRGTYDEQFF. The CDR3 region has the DNA TGCAGCGTTGAAGACCCGGACAGGGGAACCTACGATGAGCAGTTCTTC. J is TRBJ2-1 and V is TRBV29-1; 9 bases are shared with TRBD1. Germline loops: CDR1 SQVTM, CDR2 ANQGSEA. This CDR3 has 16 amino acids.

This clonotype appeared once. The CDR3 does not close with the conserved phenylalanine or tryptophan, likely indicating a read error. The V gene is TRBV20-1, the J gene TRBJ1-3; 9 bases are shared with TRBD1. The CDR3 loop spans 13 amino acids. Germline V gives CDR1 DFQATT, CDR2 SNEGSKA (reference sequence). The CDR3: CSAPQGAGNTIYH. The CDR3 region has the DNA TGCAGTGCTCCACAGGGGGCTGGAAACACTATATATCAT.